This paragraph covers one T cell receptor (beta chain) sequence. How the authors handled the data: For nucleated cells, counts were estimated from reference gene primer amplification. This table comes from immunoSEQ multiplex PCR, and its TCRdb copy is limited to in-frame clones, with some not included. The DNA was the basis for D and trimming; V, J and clone size are from that table. The sample lists under 90,000 clones, 65% to 90% occurring once. This CDR3 comprises 16 residues. J gave up 7 bases and V 2 bases, and 8 bases lay outside the gene matches. Germline V lookup: CDR1 MNHNS, CDR2 SASEGT. The data stem from a study of blood T cell repertoires in COVID-19. On the study more broadly: Samples representing acute and convalescent COVID-19 were sourced from the United States, Italy and Spain. Sample material is recorded as cDNA or gDNA derived from T cells, B-cell-depleted T cells, or PBMCs.

Material: peripheral blood. The chain employs TRBV6-1 and TRBJ2-4; 10 bases map to TRBD2. The source is a man of 80 years or more with acute or convalescent COVID-19. The CDR3 loop is CASSESSGGALNIQYF. The CDR3 DNA is TGTGCCAGCAGTGAATCCAGCGGGGGGGCCTTGAACATTCAGTACTTC.